A selection of T cell receptor beta chains follows, all from one sample in a study of Graves' ophthalmopathy and Graves' hyperthyroidism. TCRdb reanalysed the multiplex PCR reads using MiXCR and keeps one entry per CDR3 protein. The sample lists 500,000 to 700,000 distinct CDR3 sequences; under 45% were seen once. The sample comprised peripheral blood or thyroid tissue (not recorded which). All receptors derive from an adult man with Graves' hyperthyroidism. The CDR3 runs from the conserved cysteine through the conserved F or W. A D gene is named only where the DNA matches it firmly. Size values are once, few and many counts, or a class for expanded clones, and some rows have none.

clone size: -
V gene: TRBV7-9
J gene: TRBJ1-5
D gene: -
CDR3 protein: CASSSTGGPKHF
CDR3 DNA: TGTGCCAGCAGCTCTACGGGAGGGCCGAAGCATTTT

clone size: many
V gene: TRBV7-9
J gene: TRBJ1-3
D gene: TRBD1
CDR3 protein: CASSFPGQDPDGNTIYF
CDR3 DNA: TGTGCCAGCAGCTTCCCGGGACAGGATCCGGATGGAAACACCATATATTTT

clone size: many
V gene: TRBV7-2
J gene: TRBJ1-6
D gene: -
CDR3 protein: CASSANRVNSPLHF
CDR3 DNA: TGTGCCAGCAGCGCAAACAGGGTCAATTCACCCCTCCACTTT

clone size: once
V gene: TRBV7-9
J gene: TRBJ1-6
D gene: TRBD1
CDR3 protein: CASSAPGQESPLHF
CDR3 DNA: TGTGCCAGCAGCGCCCCGGGACAGGAATCACCCCTCCACTTT

clone size: -
V gene: TRBV3-1
J gene: TRBJ1-5
D gene: -
CDR3 protein: CASSHVPNQPQHF
CDR3 DNA: TGTGCCAGCAGCCATGTACCCAATCAGCCCCAGCATTTT

clone size: many
V gene: TRBV7-8
J gene: TRBJ2-7
D gene: -
CDR3 protein: CASSLGTVGYEQYF
CDR3 DNA: TGTGCCAGCAGCTTAGGCACCGTCGGCTACGAGCAGTACTTC

clone size: few
V gene: TRBV20-1
J gene: TRBJ1-2
D gene: -
CDR3 protein: CSARDRGRLNYGYTF
CDR3 DNA: TGCAGTGCTAGAGATAGGGGCAGACTTAACTATGGCTACACCTTC

clone size: -
V gene: TRBV7-9
J gene: TRBJ2-3
D gene: -
CDR3 protein: CASSPDYTDTQYF
CDR3 DNA: TGTGCCAGCAGCCCGGACTACACAGATACGCAGTATTTT

clone size: many
V gene: TRBV12-3/TRBV12-4
J gene: TRBJ2-7
D gene: -
CDR3 protein: CASSLRGVSSYEQYF
CDR3 DNA: TGTGCCAGCAGTTTAAGGGGAGTAAGCTCCTACGAGCAGTACTTC

clone size: -
V gene: TRBV10-3
J gene: TRBJ2-7
D gene: TRBD2
CDR3 protein: CAIFGGGQFEQYF
CDR3 DNA: TGTGCCATCTTCGGGGGGGGTCAATTCGAGCAGTACTTC

clone size: few
V gene: TRBV9
J gene: TRBJ2-2
D gene: -
CDR3 protein: CASSDPGAQPDTGELFF
CDR3 DNA: TGTGCCAGCAGCGACCCCGGAGCCCAACCTGACACCGGGGAGCTGTTTTTT

clone size: many
V gene: TRBV6-5
J gene: TRBJ2-7
D gene: TRBD1
CDR3 protein: CASRTGTGYEQYF
CDR3 DNA: TGTGCCAGCAGGACCGGGACAGGCTACGAGCAGTACTTC

clone size: few
V gene: TRBV7-9
J gene: TRBJ1-4
D gene: -
CDR3 protein: CASRNTRLLNEKLFF
CDR3 DNA: TGTGCCAGCAGAAACACTCGACTGCTGAATGAAAAACTGTTTTTT

clone size: -
V gene: TRBV2
J gene: TRBJ2-6
D gene: -
CDR3 protein: CASSEKARGTGANVLTF
CDR3 DNA: TGTGCCAGCAGTGAAAAGGCCCGGGGAACTGGGGCCAACGTCCTGACTTTC

clone size: -
V gene: TRBV5-1
J gene: TRBJ2-2
D gene: -
CDR3 protein: CASSFLQDNTGELFF
CDR3 DNA: TGCGCCAGCAGCTTTCTGCAGGACAACACCGGGGAGCTGTTTTTT

clone size: many
V gene: TRBV12-3/TRBV12-4
J gene: TRBJ1-5
D gene: TRBD1
CDR3 protein: CASATSGGTGVLPPQHF
CDR3 DNA: TGTGCCAGCGCTACTTCAGGGGGGACCGGCGTACTTCCGCCCCAGCATTTT

clone size: many
V gene: TRBV7-6
J gene: TRBJ1-6
D gene: -
CDR3 protein: CASSSLSSYNSPLHF
CDR3 DNA: TGTGCCAGCAGCTCGCTGAGCTCCTATAATTCACCCCTCCACTTT

clone size: many
V gene: TRBV29-1
J gene: TRBJ1-2
D gene: -
CDR3 protein: CSVNSRLAANYGYTF
CDR3 DNA: TGCAGCGTTAATAGCCGGTTGGCGGCTAACTATGGCTACACCTTC

clone size: -
V gene: TRBV7-9
J gene: TRBJ1-1
D gene: -
CDR3 protein: CASSPAGETEAFF
CDR3 DNA: TGCGCCAGCAGCCCGGCAGGGGAGACTGAAGCTTTCTTT

clone size: many
V gene: TRBV12-3/TRBV12-4
J gene: TRBJ1-6
D gene: -
CDR3 protein: CASSFAGRRNSPLHF
CDR3 DNA: TGTGCCAGCAGTTTTGCCGGACGGCGGAATTCACCCCTCCACTTT

clone size: -
V gene: TRBV2
J gene: TRBJ2-1
D gene: -
CDR3 protein: CASSVPGGDGNEQFF
CDR3 DNA: TGTGCCAGCAGTGTGCCGGGGGGCGATGGTAATGAGCAGTTCTTC

clone size: few
V gene: TRBV28
J gene: TRBJ1-6
D gene: TRBD1
CDR3 protein: CASRQQGENSPLHF
CDR3 DNA: TGTGCCAGCAGACAACAGGGGGAGAATTCACCCCTCCACTTT

clone size: many
V gene: TRBV2
J gene: TRBJ2-7
D gene: -
CDR3 protein: CASRDRDKEPYEQYF
CDR3 DNA: TGTGCCAGCAGGGATAGGGACAAGGAACCCTACGAGCAGTACTTC

clone size: few
V gene: TRBV6-6
J gene: TRBJ1-1
D gene: -
CDR3 protein: CASSYVGGNTEAFF
CDR3 DNA: TGTGCCAGCAGTTACGTGGGGGGGAACACTGAAGCTTTCTTT

clone size: once
V gene: TRBV10-3
J gene: TRBJ1-2
D gene: TRBD1
CDR3 protein: CAALFGTGEYGYTF
CDR3 DNA: TGTGCCGCCCTGTTCGGGACAGGGGAATATGGCTACACCTTC

clone size: many
V gene: TRBV2
J gene: TRBJ2-7
D gene: -
CDR3 protein: CASRPFYPGYEQYF
CDR3 DNA: TGTGCCAGCAGACCCTTCTACCCCGGCTACGAGCAGTACTTC

clone size: many
V gene: TRBV29-1
J gene: TRBJ1-1
D gene: -
CDR3 protein: CSAQNTEAFF
CDR3 DNA: TGCAGCGCCCAGAACACTGAAGCTTTCTTT

clone size: -
V gene: TRBV10-3
J gene: TRBJ1-6
D gene: TRBD1
CDR3 protein: CASIRQGRNSPLHF
CDR3 DNA: TGTGCCAGCATCCGACAGGGGCGAAATTCACCCCTCCACTTT

clone size: few
V gene: TRBV12-3/TRBV12-4
J gene: TRBJ1-2
D gene: -
CDR3 protein: CASSWDLGRFNYGYTF
CDR3 DNA: TGTGCCAGCAGCTGGGACTTGGGCCGCTTTAACTATGGCTACACCTTC

clone size: few
V gene: TRBV5-1
J gene: TRBJ2-2
D gene: TRBD2
CDR3 protein: CASSWTSGVTGELFF
CDR3 DNA: TGCGCCAGCAGCTGGACTAGCGGGGTAACCGGGGAGCTGTTTTTT

clone size: many
V gene: TRBV10-2
J gene: TRBJ2-7
D gene: -
CDR3 protein: CASSEWGEGSEQYF
CDR3 DNA: TGCGCCAGCAGTGAATGGGGAGAGGGTTCCGAGCAGTACTTC

clone size: many
V gene: TRBV7-9
J gene: TRBJ2-2
D gene: -
CDR3 protein: CASSLAGANTGELFF
CDR3 DNA: TGTGCCAGCAGCTTGGCGGGCGCCAACACCGGGGAGCTGTTTTTT

clone size: few
V gene: TRBV5-1
J gene: TRBJ1-5
D gene: -
CDR3 protein: CASSLDGGEDQPQHF
CDR3 DNA: TGCGCCAGCAGCTTGGATGGGGGGGAGGATCAGCCCCAGCATTTT

clone size: -
V gene: TRBV11-2
J gene: TRBJ2-7
D gene: -
CDR3 protein: CASSLLFGSAYEQYF
CDR3 DNA: TGTGCCAGCAGTCTCCTCTTTGGGTCCGCCTACGAGCAGTACTTC

clone size: -
V gene: TRBV10-3
J gene: TRBJ2-3
D gene: -
CDR3 protein: CAISESSLDTQYF
CDR3 DNA: TGTGCCATCAGTGAGTCGAGTCTAGATACGCAGTATTTT

clone size: once
V gene: TRBV10-3
J gene: TRBJ1-3
D gene: -
CDR3 protein: CASSYGVSGNTTYF
CDR3 DNA: TGTGCCAGCAGTTACGGGGTCTCTGGAAACACCACATATTTT

clone size: -
V gene: TRBV6-5
J gene: TRBJ1-5
D gene: -
CDR3 protein: CAISPRGQQNQPQHF
CDR3 DNA: TGTGCCATCAGTCCTCGCGGACAGCAGAATCAGCCCCAGCATTTT

clone size: -
V gene: TRBV20-1
J gene: TRBJ2-7
D gene: -
CDR3 protein: CSARDSTGLRHKQYF
CDR3 DNA: TGCAGTGCTAGAGACTCAACCGGGCTACGCCACAAGCAGTACTTC

clone size: -
V gene: TRBV15
J gene: TRBJ2-2
D gene: -
CDR3 protein: CATSRDARGAGGLFF
CDR3 DNA: TGTGCCACCAGCAGAGACGCTCGTGGAGCCGGGGGGCTGTTTTTT

clone size: -
V gene: TRBV7-9
J gene: TRBJ2-7
D gene: -
CDR3 protein: CASSVDIAPTYEQYF
CDR3 DNA: TGTGCCAGCAGCGTAGACATAGCTCCCACCTACGAGCAGTACTTC

clone size: -
V gene: TRBV18
J gene: TRBJ1-6
D gene: TRBD1
CDR3 protein: CASSAGTGDNSPLHF
CDR3 DNA: TGTGCCAGCTCGGCCGGGACAGGGGATAATTCACCCCTCCACTTT

clone size: few
V gene: TRBV20-1
J gene: TRBJ2-3
D gene: TRBD1
CDR3 protein: CSARDSSTDTQYF
CDR3 DNA: TGCAGTGCCAGGGACAGCAGCACAGATACGCAGTATTTT

clone size: many
V gene: TRBV5-8
J gene: TRBJ2-5
D gene: TRBD1
CDR3 protein: CASSPGQAQETQYF
CDR3 DNA: TGTGCCAGCAGCCCTGGACAGGCTCAAGAGACCCAGTACTTC

clone size: many
V gene: TRBV7-9
J gene: TRBJ2-5
D gene: -
CDR3 protein: CASSLVLTEIETQYF
CDR3 DNA: TGTGCCAGCAGCTTGGTCCTGACAGAGATAGAGACCCAGTACTTC

clone size: -
V gene: TRBV7-2
J gene: TRBJ1-4
D gene: -
CDR3 protein: CASSLGGARGEKLFF
CDR3 DNA: TGTGCCAGCAGCTTAGGGGGGGCGCGCGGTGAAAAACTGTTTTTT